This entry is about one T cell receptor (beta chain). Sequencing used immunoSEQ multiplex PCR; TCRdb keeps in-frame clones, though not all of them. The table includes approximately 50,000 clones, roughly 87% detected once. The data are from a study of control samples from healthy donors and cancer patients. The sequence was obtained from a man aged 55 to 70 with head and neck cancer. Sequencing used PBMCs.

The CDR3 spells CAWKVGLAGGDTQYF. CDR3 sequence (DNA): TGTGCCTGGAAGGTGGGACTAGCGGGAGGAGATACGCAGTATTTT. This rearrangement joins TRBV30 to TRBJ2-3; 15 positions agree with TRBD2. Trimming at V came to 4 bases and at J to 5 bases, leaving 4 bases not matched to a gene. The CDR3 loop spans 15 amino acids. Germline lookup yields CDR1 GTSNPN and CDR2 SVGIG (reference sequence).